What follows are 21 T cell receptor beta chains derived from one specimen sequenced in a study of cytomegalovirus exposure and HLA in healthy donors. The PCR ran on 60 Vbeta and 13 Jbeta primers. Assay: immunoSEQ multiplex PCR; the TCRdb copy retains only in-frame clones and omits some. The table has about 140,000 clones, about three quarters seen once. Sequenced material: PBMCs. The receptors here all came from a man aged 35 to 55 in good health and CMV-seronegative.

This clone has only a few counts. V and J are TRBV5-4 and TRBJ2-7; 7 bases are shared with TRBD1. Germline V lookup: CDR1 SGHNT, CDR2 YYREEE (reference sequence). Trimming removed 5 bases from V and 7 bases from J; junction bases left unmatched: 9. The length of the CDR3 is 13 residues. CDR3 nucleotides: TGTGCCAGCAGTCTACCCACAGGGGTAGAGCAGTACTTC. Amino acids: CASSLPTGVEQYF.

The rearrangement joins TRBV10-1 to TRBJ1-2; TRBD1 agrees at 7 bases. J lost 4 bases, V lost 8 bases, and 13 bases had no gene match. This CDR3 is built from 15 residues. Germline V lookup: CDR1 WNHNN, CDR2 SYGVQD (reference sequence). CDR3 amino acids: CASVTPQRQGYGYTF. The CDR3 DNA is TGCGCCAGCGTAACACCGCAACGACAGGGCTATGGCTACACCTTC.

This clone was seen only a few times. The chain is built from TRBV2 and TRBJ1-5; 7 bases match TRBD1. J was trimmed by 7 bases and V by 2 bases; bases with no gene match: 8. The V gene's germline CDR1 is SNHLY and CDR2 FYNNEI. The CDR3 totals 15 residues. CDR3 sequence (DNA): TGTGCCAGCAGTGAACAGGGGGTCAACGGGCAGCCCCAGCATTTT. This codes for CASSEQGVNGQPQHF.

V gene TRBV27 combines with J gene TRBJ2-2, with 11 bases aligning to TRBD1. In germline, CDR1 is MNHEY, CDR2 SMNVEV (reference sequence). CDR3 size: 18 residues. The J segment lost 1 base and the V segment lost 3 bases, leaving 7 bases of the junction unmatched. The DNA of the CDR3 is TGTGCCAGCAGTTTCGTCGGACAGGGGGCGAAGAACACCGGGGAGCTGTTTTTT. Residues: CASSFVGQGAKNTGELFF.

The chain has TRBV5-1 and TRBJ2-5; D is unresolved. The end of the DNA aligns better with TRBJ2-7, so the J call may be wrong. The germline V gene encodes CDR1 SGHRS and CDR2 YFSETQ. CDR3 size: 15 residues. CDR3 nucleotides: TGCGCCAGCAGCTTGTCTTCAACGACCTACTACGAGCAGTACTTC. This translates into CASSLSSTTYYEQYF.

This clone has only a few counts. This CDR3 reads CASSWRLTSGSTDTQYF. In DNA form, the CDR3 reads TGCGCCAGCAGCTGGCGCTTGACTAGCGGATCCACAGATACGCAGTATTTT. This sequence joins TRBV4-1 and TRBJ2-3; 9 positions agree with TRBD2. Germline CDR1 is MGHRA and CDR2 is YSYEKL. V trimming: 5 bases; J trimming: 2 bases; junction bases outside the gene matches: 11. This CDR3 has 17 amino acids.

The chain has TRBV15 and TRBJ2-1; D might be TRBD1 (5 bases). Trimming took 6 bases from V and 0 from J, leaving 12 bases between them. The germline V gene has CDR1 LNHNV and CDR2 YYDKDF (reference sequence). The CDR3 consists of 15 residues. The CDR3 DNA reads TGTGCCACCAGAGGGGCGCCGAGCTCCTACAATGAGCAGTTCTTC. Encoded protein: CATRGAPSSYNEQFF.

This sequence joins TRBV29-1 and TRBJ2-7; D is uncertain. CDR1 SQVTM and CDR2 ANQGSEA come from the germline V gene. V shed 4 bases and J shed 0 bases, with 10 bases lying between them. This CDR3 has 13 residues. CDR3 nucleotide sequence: TGCAGCGTTGGACTTCCGAGCTCCTACGAGCAGTACTTC. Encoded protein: CSVGLPSSYEQYF.

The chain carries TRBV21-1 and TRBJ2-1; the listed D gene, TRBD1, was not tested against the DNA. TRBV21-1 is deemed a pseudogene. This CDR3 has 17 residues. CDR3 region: CASSKALTGYSYNEQFF. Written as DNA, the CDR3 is TGTGCCAGCAGCAAAGCCTTGACAGGCTACTCCTACAATGAGCAGTTCTTC.

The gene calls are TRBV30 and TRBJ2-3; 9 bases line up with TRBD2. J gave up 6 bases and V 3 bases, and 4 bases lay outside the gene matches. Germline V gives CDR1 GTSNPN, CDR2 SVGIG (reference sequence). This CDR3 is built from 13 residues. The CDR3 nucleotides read TGTGCCTGGAGGGGACTAGCAGCGGATACGCAGTATTTT. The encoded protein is CAWRGLAADTQYF.

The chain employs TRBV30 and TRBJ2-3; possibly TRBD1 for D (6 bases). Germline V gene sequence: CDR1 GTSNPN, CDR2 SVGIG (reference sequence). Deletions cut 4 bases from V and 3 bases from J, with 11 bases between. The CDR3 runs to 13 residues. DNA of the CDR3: TGTGCCTGGACCGGCAGGGGAACAGATACGCAGTATTTT. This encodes CAWTGRGTDTQYF.

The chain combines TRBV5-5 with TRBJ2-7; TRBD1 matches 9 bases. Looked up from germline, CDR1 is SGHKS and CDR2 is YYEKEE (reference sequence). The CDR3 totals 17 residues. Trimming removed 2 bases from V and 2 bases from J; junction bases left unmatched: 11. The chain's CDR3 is CASSFTTTGGVPYEQYF. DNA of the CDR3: TGTGCCAGCAGCTTCACCACTACAGGGGGCGTCCCCTACGAGCAGTACTTC.

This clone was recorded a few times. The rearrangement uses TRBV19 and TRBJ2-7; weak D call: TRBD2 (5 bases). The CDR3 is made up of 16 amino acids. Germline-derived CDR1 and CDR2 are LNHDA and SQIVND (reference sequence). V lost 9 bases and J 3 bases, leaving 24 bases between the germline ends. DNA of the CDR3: TGTGCCAGCGCCTTGTCGGATAGCGTAGAATACTACGAGCAGTACTTC. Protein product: CASALSDSVEYYEQYF.

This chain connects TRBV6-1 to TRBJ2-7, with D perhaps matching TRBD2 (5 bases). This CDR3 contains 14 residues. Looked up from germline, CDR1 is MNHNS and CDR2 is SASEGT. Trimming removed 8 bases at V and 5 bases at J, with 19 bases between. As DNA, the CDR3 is TGTGCCAGCGTCTTACGCGGGTTAATGAACGAGCAGTACTTC. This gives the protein CASVLRGLMNEQYF.

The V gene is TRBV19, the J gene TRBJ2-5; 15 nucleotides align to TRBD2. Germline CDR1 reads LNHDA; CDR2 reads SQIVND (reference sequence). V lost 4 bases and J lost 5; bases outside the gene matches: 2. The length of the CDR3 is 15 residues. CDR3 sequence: CASSKGTSGRETQYF. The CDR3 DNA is TGTGCCAGTAGTAAAGGGACTAGCGGGAGGGAGACCCAGTACTTC.

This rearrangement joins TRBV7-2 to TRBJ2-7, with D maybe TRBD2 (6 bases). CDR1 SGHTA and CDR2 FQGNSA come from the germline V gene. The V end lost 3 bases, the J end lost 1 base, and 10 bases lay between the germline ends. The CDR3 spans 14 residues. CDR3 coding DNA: TGTGCCAGCAGCTTTCGGGGGAGTTCCTACGAGCAGTACTTC. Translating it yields CASSFRGSSYEQYF.

CDR3 sequence: CASSPLPLAGGPTDTQYF. CDR3 nucleotide sequence: TGTGCCAGCTCACCGTTGCCGCTAGCGGGAGGGCCGACAGATACGCAGTATTTT. The chain carries TRBV18 and TRBJ2-3, with 12 bases lining up with TRBD2. The CDR3 is 18 residues long. The J segment lost 3 bases and the V segment lost 3 bases, leaving 10 bases of the junction unmatched. Germline V CDR1 and CDR2: KGHSH, LQKENI. The complete variable domain, with remaining parts taken from reference TRBV18 and TRBJ2-3, reads NAGVMQNPRHLVRRRGQEARLRCSPMKGHSHVYWYRQLPEEGLKFMVYLQKENIIDESGMPKERFSAEFPKEGPSILRIQQVVRGDSAAYFCASSPLPLAGGPTDTQYFGPGTRLTVL.

CDR3 amino acids: CASSQGGGAGGTF. The CDR3 DNA sequence: TGCGCCAGCAGCCAAGGGGGAGGTGCAGGCGGCACCTTC. The V call is TRBV4-1, the J call TRBJ1-2; D is unclear. Germline lookup yields CDR1 MGHRA and CDR2 YSYEKL. The CDR3 contains 13 residues. The ends were cut back, 1 base at V and 13 bases at J, with 16 bases in the middle.

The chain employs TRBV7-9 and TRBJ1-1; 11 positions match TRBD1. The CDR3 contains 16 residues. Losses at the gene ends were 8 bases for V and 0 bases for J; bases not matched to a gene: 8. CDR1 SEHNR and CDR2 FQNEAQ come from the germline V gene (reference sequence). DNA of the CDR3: TGTGCCAGCGGTCCCGGGACAGGGGGGATGAACACTGAAGCTTTCTTT. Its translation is CASGPGTGGMNTEAFF.

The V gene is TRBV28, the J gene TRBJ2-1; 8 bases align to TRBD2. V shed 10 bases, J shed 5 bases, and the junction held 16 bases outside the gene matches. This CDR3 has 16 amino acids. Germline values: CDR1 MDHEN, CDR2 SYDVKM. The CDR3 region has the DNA TGTGCCACCAAGAGTTATACTAGCGGAGTAAACAATGAGCAGTTCTTC. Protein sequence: CATKSYTSGVNNEQFF.

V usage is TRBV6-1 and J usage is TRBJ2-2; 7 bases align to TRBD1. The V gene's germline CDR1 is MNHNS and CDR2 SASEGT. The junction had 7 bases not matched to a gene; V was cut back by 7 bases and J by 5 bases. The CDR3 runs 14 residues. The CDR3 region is CASTPTGATGELFF. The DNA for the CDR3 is TGTGCCAGCACCCCAACAGGGGCGACCGGGGAGCTGTTTTTT.